This entry features one T cell receptor (beta chain) sequence. The data were obtained in a study of somatic mutations in cytotoxic T cells in rheumatoid arthritis. TCRdb keeps only in-frame clones here, not all; method: immunoSEQ multiplex PCR. The profile covers around 20,000 clones, with roughly four fifths appearing a single time and 9.5% to 13% taken by the ten largest. The CDR3 runs 13 residues. CDR1 is MDHEN, CDR2 SYDVKM, per germline. The germline V and J ends were trimmed by 8 bases and 0 bases, with 11 bases remaining between them. The sequence derives from a man aged 18-30 years with rheumatoid arthritis. The V call is TRBV28, the J call TRBJ2-7, with D maybe TRBD1 (5 bases). Sequenced: CD8+ T cells sorted from blood. The CDR3 sequence: CASGRVNSYEQYF. Written as DNA, the CDR3 is TGTGCCAGCGGCAGGGTGAACTCCTACGAGCAGTACTTC.